The T cell receptor (beta chain) described here comes from a study of Graves' ophthalmopathy and Graves' hyperthyroidism. Study-level findings and limits: Progression of ophthalmopathy was predicted by the model with more than 70% sensitivity and under 85% specificity. Blood shared most expanded thyroid clonotypes above 0.001 frequency.

For repertoire sequencing, the TCR beta CDR3 regions were amplified from RNA transcripts. First-round RT-PCR relied on HTBI primers, and a second-round multiplex PCR came next. TCRdb fed the multiplex PCR reads into MiXCR, producing one record per CDR3 protein. Of about 160,000 distinct CDR3 sequences in the sample, 30% to 45% were seen once. Many counts were recorded for this clonotype. What it binds is not known. Germline CDR1 is SGHTA and CDR2 is FQGNSA. Trimming left V 0 bases short and J 6 bases short, with 11 bases between. The CDR3 consists of 14 residues. CAS ≥3, NOSPECS ≥4, moderate-to-severe activity and duration under 3 months marked donors with ophthalmopathy.

The sequencing input was peripheral blood. This rearrangement joins TRBV7-2 to TRBJ1-1; D is undetermined. The clonotype originates from a man aged 25-40 years with Graves' ophthalmopathy. The CDR3 here is CASSLAGGAAEAFF. CDR3 DNA sequence: TGTGCCAGCAGCTTAGCGGGTGGCGCGGCTGAAGCTTTCTTT.